The 9 T cell receptor beta chains listed next were all sequenced from one sample in a study of post-analysis software for immune sequencing data. Findings and limits, study-wide: Several TRBV segments (TRBV5-6, TRBV5-1 and TRBV20-1 among them) occurred more frequently in patients than in controls.

Unique molecular identifiers were built into the TCR beta cDNA libraries. MiXCR, applied by TCRdb to the PCR reads, yields one record per CDR3 protein. The repertoire includes 740,000 or so distinct CDR3 sequences, roughly 50% of them detected once, and 4.6% sits in the top ten. Their cognate antigens are unknown. The sample consisted of blood. The source of these receptors is a girl under 18 with multiple sclerosis.

J is TRBJ2-1 and V is TRBV12-3 or TRBV12-4; 8 nucleotides match TRBD2. CDR3 length: 15 amino acids. The J segment lost 4 bases and the V segment lost 6 bases, leaving 8 bases of the junction unmatched. The CDR3 nucleotides are TGTGCCAGCAGCAAATCGGGAGGGCCGTACAATGAGCAGTTCTTC. Residues: CASSKSGGPYNEQFF.

This clonotype was seen more than once but under ten times. DNA of the CDR3: TGCGCCAGCAGCATGAGGACAGCAGATGAAAAACTGTTTTTT. The encoded protein is CASSMRTADEKLFF. The rearrangement joins TRBV5-1 to TRBJ1-4, with a tentative D call TRBD1 (6 bases). CDR3 length: 14 residues. The germline V and J ends were trimmed by 4 bases and 6 bases, with 13 bases remaining between them. Per the germline V gene, CDR1 is SGHRS and CDR2 is YFSETQ. The variable domain in full, completed from reference TRBV5-1 and TRBJ1-4, reads KAGVTQTPRYLIKTRGQQVTLSCSPISGHRSVSWYQQTPGQGLQFLFEYFSETQRNKGNFPGRFSGRQFSNSRSEMNVSTLELGDSALYLCASSMRTADEKLFFGSGTQLSVL.

The chain recombines TRBV6-5 with TRBJ2-1; 8 bases fit TRBD1. There are 14 residues in the CDR3. The junction had 4 bases not matched to a gene; V was cut back by 2 bases and J by 7 bases. From germline, CDR1 is MNHEY and CDR2 SVGAGI. CDR3 nucleotides: TGTGCCAGCAGTTACCGAACAGGGGGAAATGAGCAGTTCTTC. Translating gives CASSYRTGGNEQFF.

This clonotype showed up just a few times. CDR3 in DNA: TGCAGCGTTTACCTGACTAGCGGGAGGGCCAATGAGCAGTTCTTC. Protein sequence: CSVYLTSGRANEQFF. This sequence joins TRBV29-1 and TRBJ2-1; the match to TRBD2 covers 14 bases. The J segment lost 6 bases and the V segment lost 5 bases, leaving 6 bases of the junction unmatched. The germline V gene has CDR1 SQVTM and CDR2 ANQGSEA. This CDR3 spans 15 amino acids.

This sequence joins TRBV3-1 and TRBJ2-4; perhaps TRBD2 as D (6 bases). Trimming cost V 3 bases and J 12 bases, with 24 bases left between them. The length of the CDR3 is 16 residues. Germline loops: CDR1 LGHDT, CDR2 YNNKEL (reference sequence). CDR3 bases: TGTGCCAGCAGCCAGTCTAGGGACTCTATTCCACCATCTCAGTACTTC. As protein: CASSQSRDSIPPSQYF.

This clonotype has only a few counts. The chain joins TRBV4-2 to TRBJ1-4; 8 nucleotides line up with TRBD1. The CDR3 loop spans 17 amino acids. Germline V lookup: CDR1 LGHNA, CDR2 YNFKEQ. The ends lost 1 base at V and 1 base at J; junction bases unmatched: 5. The CDR3 protein is CASSQGGTGLTNEKLFF. The CDR3 DNA follows: TGTGCCAGCAGCCAAGGAGGGACAGGCCTAACTAATGAAAAACTGTTTTTT.

V is TRBV12-3 or TRBV12-4 and J is TRBJ2-5; 11 bases map to TRBD2. V was clipped by 6 bases and J by 0 bases; unmatched bases: 9. This CDR3 has 17 residues. CDR3 nucleotides: TGTGCCAGCAGCCCCGGGACTAGCGGTCCCAACCAAGAGACCCAGTACTTC. It codes for CASSPGTSGPNQETQYF.

The genes are TRBV20-1 and TRBJ2-4, with D perhaps TRBD2 (5 bases). V was trimmed by 6 bases and J by 9 bases, leaving 15 bases between them. CDR1 is DFQATT and CDR2 is SNEGSKA in the germline V gene (reference sequence). The CDR3 sequence is 12 residues long. In nucleotides, the CDR3 is TGCAGTGCCCCGGTGGTCGCGGGCATTCAGTACTTC. Translated, it gives CSAPVVAGIQYF.

The chain links TRBV7-9 to TRBJ2-7, with TRBD1 matching over 10 bases. V lost 4 bases and J lost 4; bases outside the gene matches: 7. The CDR3 totals 15 residues. Germline CDR1 and CDR2: SEHNR and FQNEAQ (reference sequence). Here the CDR3 DNA reads TGTGCCAGCAGCTACACTAGGACAGGGGGGTACGAGCAGTACTTC. Its protein is CASSYTRTGGYEQYF. The variable domain in full, completed from reference TRBV7-9 and TRBJ2-7, reads DTGVSQNPRHKITKRGQNVTFRCDPISEHNRLYWYRQTLGQGPEFLTYFQNEAQLEKSRLLSDRFSAERPKGSFSTLEIQRTEQGDSAMYLCASSYTRTGGYEQYFGPGTRLTVT.